These 28 T cell receptor beta chains originate from one sample sequenced in a study of vaccination effects on CD4 cells after COVID-19 (dated by TCRdb to between 2021 and 2024). The library relied on the immunoSEQ multiplex PCR assay. TCRdb re-hosts the immuneACCESS table, in-frame sequences only. Its copies lack some clones; in the studies checked, an unresolved V gene accounts for under half of them, and the cause for the rest is not known. This sample gives 30,000 to 35,000 clones in total; around four fifths of them show up just once. The ten largest account for under 30% of the sample. These receptors are not linked to any known antigen. To identify antigen-specific CD4+ T cell clonotypes by their expansion, the ViraFEST assay first stimulated PBMC with viral peptide pools and then applied TCR sequencing. After around ten days of culture, CD4+ T cells were isolated with the EasySep CD4+ T cell isolation kit. Negative nucleocapsid antibody results before and after vaccination confirmed that the healthy vaccine recipients had no prior SARS-CoV-2 infection.

Sequenced material: CD4+ T cells from PBMCs cultured with HCoV-OC43 spike peptides, taken before COVID-19 vaccination. Read against the paper, the sample's cell subset or site label means: HCoV-OC43 spike overlapping peptide pool stimulation. The receptors were gathered from a human donor who received a COVID-19 vaccine.

V and J are TRBV12-5 and TRBJ1-1; possibly TRBD1 for D (5 bases). The CDR3 totals 14 residues. V lost 5 bases and J 4 bases, leaving 14 bases between the germline ends. Germline V CDR1 and CDR2: LGHNT, FRNRAP. The CDR3 DNA is TGTGCTAGTGGTGTTCTCGGGGGGTCCACTGAAGCTTTCTTT. Translation gives CASGVLGGSTEAFF.

Here the CDR3 reads CASSWTGLYGYTF. For the CDR3, the DNA is TGTGCCAGCAGTTGGACAGGGCTTTATGGCTACACCTTC. The V gene is TRBV12-3 or TRBV12-4, the J gene TRBJ1-2; TRBD1 agrees at 8 bases. V shed 4 bases, J shed 5 bases, and the junction held 3 bases outside the gene matches. The length of the CDR3 is 13 residues.

The chain uses TRBV4-1 and TRBJ2-7, with TRBD1 identical over 7 bases. Trimming at V came to 1 base and at J to 3 bases, leaving 6 bases not matched to a gene. The CDR3 length is 15 residues. Germline V gene data show CDR1 as MGHRA and CDR2 as YSYEKL. CDR3 coding DNA: TGCGCCAGCAGCCAAGCCCCGGGACAGTTCTACGAGCAGTACTTC. It is translated as CASSQAPGQFYEQYF.

The chain employs TRBV14 and TRBJ2-5; 7 bases fit TRBD1. Trimming took 2 bases from V and 5 from J; bases not matched to a gene: 8. CDR3 length: 15 amino acids. CDR1 and CDR2 (germline): SGHDN, FVKESK. CDR3 in DNA: TGTGCCAGCAGCCAAAGGGGGCGTTGGGGGGAGACCCAGTACTTC. Amino acid sequence: CASSQRGRWGETQYF.

The chain links TRBV5-1 to TRBJ1-5; 9 bases are a match to TRBD1. The CDR3 is made up of 15 amino acids. Germline assignment: CDR1 SGHRS and CDR2 YFSETQ. V lost 3 bases and J lost 2; bases outside the gene matches: 3. CDR3 DNA sequence: TGCGCCAGCAGCTGGGGACAGGGCGGCAATCAGCCCCAGCATTTT. Its protein product is CASSWGQGGNQPQHF.

In this sample, this clone turned up a few times. CDR3 nucleotides: TGTGCCAGCTCACCCGGGACAGGGCAGTATGGCTACACCTTC. Its translation is CASSPGTGQYGYTF. The chain uses TRBV18 and TRBJ1-2, with 9 positions matching TRBD1. The CDR3 runs 14 residues. Germline V gives CDR1 KGHSH, CDR2 LQKENI. Unmatched junction bases numbered 4, after V lost 3 bases and J lost 5 bases.

V usage is TRBV27 and J usage is TRBJ2-7; 8 positions agree with TRBD1. In germline, CDR1 is MNHEY, CDR2 SMNVEV (reference sequence). CDR3 length: 17 residues. Unmatched junction bases numbered 9, after V lost 0 bases and J lost 2 bases. DNA of the CDR3: TGTGCCAGCAGTTTATCGGGCAGGGGGCGGTTCACCTACGAGCAGTACTTC. This codes for CASSLSGRGRFTYEQYF.

This chain connects TRBV7-2 to TRBJ2-2; a possible D gene is TRBD1 (6 bases). V gave up 3 bases and J gave up 6 bases, with 8 bases separating them. Looked up from germline, CDR1 is SGHTA and CDR2 is FQGNSA. This CDR3 has 13 residues. In DNA form, the CDR3 reads TGTGCCAGCAGCTTGGCAGGGGCCGGGGAGCTGTTTTTT. Translating gives CASSLAGAGELFF.

This sequence joins TRBV2 and TRBJ2-7; 8 positions agree with TRBD1. Trimming removed 8 bases from V and 5 bases from J; junction bases left unmatched: 8. Germline CDR1 SNHLY, CDR2 FYNNEI. This CDR3 region has 13 residues. The CDR3 sequence is CASRHRGVNEQYF. As DNA, the CDR3 is TGTGCCAGCCGGCACAGGGGGGTAAACGAGCAGTACTTC.

This chain links TRBV9 with TRBJ2-3, with D perhaps TRBD2 (6 bases). Trimming cost V 0 bases and J 2 bases, with 13 bases left between them. Germline V gene sequence: CDR1 SGDLS, CDR2 YYNGEE. This CDR3 has 16 residues. The CDR3 sequence: CASSVELAEYTDTQYF. The CDR3 coding sequence is TGTGCCAGCAGCGTAGAGTTAGCGGAGTACACAGATACGCAGTATTTT.

This clone has just one count. In DNA form, the CDR3 reads TGTGCCAGCAGTCCTGACATCTCTGGGGCCAACGTCCTGACTTTC. Its protein product is CASSPDISGANVLTF. This chain connects TRBV27 to TRBJ2-6; no reliable D call. V gave up 5 bases and J gave up 0 bases, with 8 bases separating them. The CDR3 runs 15 residues. Germline CDR1 and CDR2: MNHEY and SMNVEV (reference sequence).

This clone was picked up a small number of times. The chain joins TRBV19 to TRBJ2-7; tentative D call: TRBD1 (5 bases). Germline CDR1 LNHDA, CDR2 SQIVND (reference sequence). The CDR3 loop spans 17 amino acids. V was trimmed by 8 bases and J by 0 bases, leaving 23 bases between them. CDR3 sequence: CASPSPSLGAPSYEQYF. The CDR3 DNA is TGTGCCAGTCCTTCGCCTTCTCTAGGGGCGCCCTCCTACGAGCAGTACTTC.

The J gene is TRBJ1-2, the V gene TRBV9; D might be TRBD1 (6 bases). Trimming cost V 3 bases and J 4 bases, with 16 bases left between them. This CDR3 has 15 amino acids. Germline V lookup: CDR1 SGDLS, CDR2 YYNGEE. The CDR3, as DNA: TGTGCCAGCAGCGCTCCCCACAGGGAACCCTATGGCTACACCTTC. It codes for CASSAPHREPYGYTF.

The J gene is TRBJ1-4, the V gene TRBV7-6; the match to TRBD1 covers 7 bases. Trimming cost V 4 bases and J 8 bases; bases outside gene matches: 10. CDR1 is SGHVS and CDR2 is FNYEAQ in the germline V gene. The CDR3 is 15 amino acids. The chain's CDR3 is CASSSDAGGREKLFF. The CDR3 DNA reads TGTGCCAGCAGCTCCGACGCAGGGGGAAGAGAAAAACTGTTTTTT.

V and J are TRBV14 and TRBJ2-1, with 10 bases identical to TRBD2. CDR1 is SGHDN, CDR2 FVKESK, per germline. With V trimmed by 5 bases and J by 7 bases, 8 bases remained unmatched. The CDR3 covers 15 residues. The CDR3 DNA is TGTGCCAGCAGCTCGAGCGGGGGGGCCCGGAATGAGCAGTTCTTC. Translated, it gives CASSSSGGARNEQFF. The whole variable domain, remainder taken from reference TRBV14 and TRBJ2-1, is EAGVTQFPSHSVIEKGQTVTLRCDPISGHDNLYWYRRVMGKEIKFLLHFVKESKQDESGMPNNRFLAERTGGTYSTLKVQPAELEDSGVYFCASSSSGGARNEQFFGPGTRLTVL.

This chain links TRBV4-1 with TRBJ2-1, with D perhaps matching TRBD2 (6 bases). The germline gives CDR1 MGHRA, CDR2 YSYEKL. V was clipped by 2 bases and J by 4 bases, with 15 bases between them. The CDR3 is made up of 16 amino acids. CDR3 residues: CASSQRLALSYNEQFF. In DNA, the CDR3 is TGCGCCAGCAGCCAACGGCTAGCGCTCTCGTACAATGAGCAGTTCTTC.

The rearrangement links TRBV30 to TRBJ1-3, with D unclear. The germline V gene has CDR1 GTSNPN and CDR2 SVGIG (reference sequence). Trimming took off 0 bases at V and 0 bases at J, with 12 bases between the two ends. The CDR3 sequence is 16 residues long. This CDR3 is CAWSVRRHLSGNTIYF. DNA for the CDR3: TGTGCCTGGAGTGTACGTCGACACCTCTCTGGAAACACCATATATTTT.

The chain links TRBV29-1 to TRBJ2-3; TRBD2 might be the D (6 bases). The CDR3 extends over 14 amino acids. Germline V gives CDR1 SQVTM, CDR2 ANQGSEA. V was shortened by 4 bases and J by 2 bases, with 13 bases between the two germline ends. CDR3 amino acids: CSVGVGGYTDTQYF. CDR3 sequence (DNA): TGCAGCGTTGGCGTTGGGGGGTACACAGATACGCAGTATTTT.

CDR3 in amino acids: CAWSRQGSEKLFF. CDR3 coding DNA: TGTGCCTGGAGTAGGCAGGGAAGTGAAAAACTGTTTTTT. This chain joins TRBV30 and TRBJ1-4, with D possibly TRBD1 on 5 matching bases. Trimming removed 2 bases at V and 7 bases at J, with 11 bases between. The CDR3 length is 13 residues. The germline CDR1 and CDR2 sequences are GTSNPN and SVGIG (reference sequence).

This CDR3 is CASSMGREGVEQFF. CDR3 coding DNA: TGTGCCAGTAGTATGGGCAGGGAAGGAGTTGAGCAGTTCTTC. The chain has TRBV19 and TRBJ2-1; D is possibly TRBD1 (5 bases). V was pared by 3 bases and J by 9 bases, with 15 bases between. Germline V gene sequence: CDR1 LNHDA, CDR2 SQIVND (reference sequence). This CDR3 spans 14 amino acids.

Only one count was recorded for this clone. The CDR3 bases are TGTGCCAGCAGCCCAGGACAGGCCTACACAGATACGCAGTATTTT. Protein product: CASSPGQAYTDTQYF. The V gene is TRBV7-2, the J gene TRBJ2-3; 7 nucleotides agree with TRBD1. The V segment lost 5 bases and the J segment 2 bases; nucleotides outside the gene matches: 7. CDR3 length equals 15 residues. Germline assignment: CDR1 SGHTA and CDR2 FQGNSA.

J is TRBJ1-2 and V is TRBV28, with D possibly TRBD1 on 6 matching bases. CDR3 size: 17 residues. V lost 8 bases and J lost 10, with 32 bases in between. Germline CDR1 reads MDHEN; CDR2 reads SYDVKM. This CDR3 is CASAYPPHRVVDGAYTF. The CDR3 bases are TGTGCCAGCGCCTACCCTCCCCACAGGGTGGTAGACGGTGCCTACACCTTC.

V and J are TRBV5-1 and TRBJ1-5; 7 positions agree with TRBD1. The CDR3 covers 14 residues. V lost 0 bases to trimming and J lost 9 bases; unmatched junction nucleotides: 6. Germline V gene lookup returns CDR1 SGHRS and CDR2 YFSETQ. For the CDR3, the DNA is TGCGCCAGCAGCTTGGGACAGGGCGATCGGCCCCAGCATTTT. The encoded protein is CASSLGQGDRPQHF. Full variable domain (outside the CDR3, taken from reference TRBV5-1 and TRBJ1-5): KAGVTQTPRYLIKTRGQQVTLSCSPISGHRSVSWYQQTPGQGLQFLFEYFSETQRNKGNFPGRFSGRQFSNSRSEMNVSTLELGDSALYLCASSLGQGDRPQHFGDGTRLSIL.

A single count supports this clone. The rearrangement joins TRBV6-5 to TRBJ2-3, with a weak D call TRBD1 (6 bases). V was pared by 2 bases and J by 3 bases, with 9 bases between. Per the germline V gene, CDR1 is MNHEY and CDR2 is SVGAGI. The CDR3 runs 14 residues. The CDR3 nucleotides are TGTGCCAGCAGTTACGGGGGCGGGACAGATACGCAGTATTTT. It yields the protein CASSYGGGTDTQYF.

This chain links TRBV14 with TRBJ1-1; D may be TRBD1 (5 bases). Germline lookup yields CDR1 SGHDN and CDR2 FVKESK. This CDR3 has 18 residues. The germline V and J ends were trimmed by 4 bases and 7 bases, with 28 bases remaining between them. The CDR3 loop is CASSRSQPGLPWGGEAFF. CDR3 coding DNA: TGTGCCAGCAGCCGTAGCCAACCGGGACTACCCTGGGGAGGTGAAGCTTTCTTT.

The rearrangement uses TRBV5-6 and TRBJ2-2; TRBD1 matches 8 bases. Trimming cost V 4 bases and J 6 bases; bases outside gene matches: 20. This CDR3 spans 19 amino acids. Germline CDR1 SGHDT, CDR2 YYEEEE. CDR3 sequence: CASSLIIPRGRVKAGELFF. CDR3 DNA sequence: TGTGCCAGCAGCCTAATAATCCCCAGGGGGCGCGTCAAGGCCGGGGAGCTGTTTTTT.

The CDR3 sequence: CASSASPSSGGAPRVFF. CDR3 nucleotide sequence: TGTGCCAGCAGCGCTTCACCTAGTAGCGGGGGGGCCCCCAGAGTGTTTTTT. This rearrangement joins TRBV9 to TRBJ2-2; 11 bases are a match to TRBD2. The junction had 19 bases not matched to a gene; V was cut back by 3 bases and J by 15 bases. Germline values: CDR1 SGDLS, CDR2 YYNGEE. The CDR3 sequence is 17 residues long.

CDR3 in DNA: TGTGCCAGCAGACCGGGACAGCTAAACTACGAGCAGTACTTC. It specifies CASRPGQLNYEQYF. The chain is built from TRBV6-5 and TRBJ2-7, with TRBD1 matching 7 bases. With 6 bases clipped from V and 3 bases from J, the junction kept 8 bases outside the gene matches. From germline, CDR1 is MNHEY and CDR2 SVGAGI. The CDR3 has 14 amino acids.